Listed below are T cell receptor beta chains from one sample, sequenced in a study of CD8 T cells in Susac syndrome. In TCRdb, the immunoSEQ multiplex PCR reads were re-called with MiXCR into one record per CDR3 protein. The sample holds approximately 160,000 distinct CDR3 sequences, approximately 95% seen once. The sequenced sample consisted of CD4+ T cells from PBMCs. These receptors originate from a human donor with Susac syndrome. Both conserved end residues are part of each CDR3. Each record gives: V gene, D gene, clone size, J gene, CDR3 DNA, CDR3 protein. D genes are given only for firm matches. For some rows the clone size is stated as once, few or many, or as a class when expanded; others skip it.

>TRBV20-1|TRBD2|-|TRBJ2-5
TGCAGTGCTAGTCCGTCGCTAGCGGGACATCAAGAGACCCAGTACTTC
CSASPSLAGHQETQYF
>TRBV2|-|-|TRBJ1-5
TGTGCCAGCAGTCCCCCGGGGGGCCGCGGGGGGCCCCAGCATTTT
CASSPPGGRGGPQHF
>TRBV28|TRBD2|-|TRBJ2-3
TGTGCCAGCAGTTCAACGACTAGCGGAAGCACAGATACGCAGTATTTT
CASSSTTSGSTDTQYF
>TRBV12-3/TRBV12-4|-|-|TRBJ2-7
TGTGCCAGCAGCCCCAGGGGCGCCGCCTACGAGCAGTACTTC
CASSPRGAAYEQYF
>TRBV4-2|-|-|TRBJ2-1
TGTGCCAGCAGCCAAGAGCAGGGCTACAATGAGCAGTTCTTC
CASSQEQGYNEQFF
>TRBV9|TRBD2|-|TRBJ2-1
TGTGCCAGCAGCGTGACTAGCAGGGTGGCCTACAATGAGCAGTTCTTC
CASSVTSRVAYNEQFF
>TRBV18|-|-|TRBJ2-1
TGTGCCAGCTCACCACCGTCTGGACACATAGACAATGAGCAGTTCTTC
CASSPPSGHIDNEQFF
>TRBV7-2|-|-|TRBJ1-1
TGTGCCAGCAGCCCCCATACAGGGAACACTGAAGCTTTCTTT
CASSPHTGNTEAFF
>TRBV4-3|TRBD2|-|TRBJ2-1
TGCGCCAGCAGCTCACTAGCGGGAGCGGGTGAGCAGTTCTTC
CASSSLAGAGEQFF
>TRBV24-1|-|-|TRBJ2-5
TGTGCCACCAGTGTTGGGGGGACCCAGTACTTC
CATSVGGTQYF
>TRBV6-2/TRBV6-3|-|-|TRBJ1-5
TGTGCCAGCAACTATGGCGGGTTGAATCAGCCCCAGCATTTT
CASNYGGLNQPQHF
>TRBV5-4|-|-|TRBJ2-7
TGTGCCAGCAGCCGCGGACCCCGGGACATTACAACCTACGAGCAGTACTTC
CASSRGPRDITTYEQYF
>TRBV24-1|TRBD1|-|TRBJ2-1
TGTGCCACCAGTGATCCCGACGCGAGACAGGGGTACAATGAGCAGTTCTTC
CATSDPDARQGYNEQFF
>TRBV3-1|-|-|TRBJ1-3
TGTGCCAGCAGCTTAAACCGGGACCGCGGAAACACCATATATTTT
CASSLNRDRGNTIYF
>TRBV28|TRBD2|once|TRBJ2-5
TGTGCCAGCAGTCAAGGTGCTAGCGGGGAAAAGACCCAGTACTTC
CASSQGASGEKTQYF
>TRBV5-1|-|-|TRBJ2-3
TGCGCCAGCAGCTTGTCAACAGGGGGGGAATATGGTACGCAGTATTTT
CASSLSTGGEYGTQYF
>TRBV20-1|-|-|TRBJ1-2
TGCAGTGCTACTCGGGACGGCTATGGCTACACCTTC
CSATRDGYGYTF
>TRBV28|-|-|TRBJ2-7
TGTGCCAGCAGTTCCCCCAATTCCTACGAGCAGTACTTC
CASSSPNSYEQYF
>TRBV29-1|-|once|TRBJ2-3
TGCAGCGTCGTCACGACGGCTAGCACAGATACGCAGTATTTT
CSVVTTASTDTQYF
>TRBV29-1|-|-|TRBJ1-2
TGCAGCGTTGGTCCGGCTGATGGCTACACCTTC
CSVGPADGYTF
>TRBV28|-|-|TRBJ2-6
TGTGCCAGCACAAAGACTGGGGCCAACGTCCTGACTTTC
CASTKTGANVLTF
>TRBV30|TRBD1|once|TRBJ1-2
TGTGCCTGGAGGACAGGGAACTATGGCTACACCTTC
CAWRTGNYGYTF
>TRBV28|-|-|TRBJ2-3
TGTGCCAGCAGTCCCGTAGCAACCGGCTCAGATACGCAGTATTTT
CASSPVATGSDTQYF
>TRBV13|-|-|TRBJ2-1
TGTGCCAGCAGCTTAGGCCTCAGGGTAGTTTCAAATGAGCAGTTCTTC
CASSLGLRVVSNEQFF
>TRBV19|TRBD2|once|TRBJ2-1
TGTGCCAGTAGTATTTCGGGGGGGCCGTACAATGAGCAGTTCTTC
CASSISGGPYNEQFF
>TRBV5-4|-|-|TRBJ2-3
TGTGCCAGCAGCTTGGCCAGGACTGGCACAGATACGCAGTATTTT
CASSLARTGTDTQYF
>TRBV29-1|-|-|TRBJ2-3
TGCAGCGTTGAGGGAGACAACAACCCGGATACGCAGTATTTT
CSVEGDNNPDTQYF
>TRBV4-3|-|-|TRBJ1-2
TGCGCCAGCAGCCAACGGATAGGGGCGGGGTATGGCTACACCTTC
CASSQRIGAGYGYTF
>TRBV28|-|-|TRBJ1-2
TGTGCCAGCAGTTCCCCCCGCCCTTTACGGTCCTATGGCTACACCTTC
CASSSPRPLRSYGYTF
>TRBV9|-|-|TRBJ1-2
TGTGCCAGCAGCGTAGCCATGGGTGGCTACACCTTC
CASSVAMGGYTF
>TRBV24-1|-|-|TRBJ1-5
TGTGCCACCAGTGATAGAGGTCTCAATCAGCCCCAGCATTTT
CATSDRGLNQPQHF
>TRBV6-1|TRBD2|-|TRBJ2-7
TGTGCCAGCAGTGGGGACTACCGGGCCGCCGTCTACGAGCAGTACTTC
CASSGDYRAAVYEQYF
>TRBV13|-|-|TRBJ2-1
TGTGCCAGCAGCCGCTTGACAGAATACAATGAGCAGTTCTTC
CASSRLTEYNEQFF
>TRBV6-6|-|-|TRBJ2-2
TGTGCCAGCAGGGACTGGAACCGGGAGCTGTTTTTT
CASRDWNRELFF
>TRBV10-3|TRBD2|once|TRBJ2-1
TGTGCCATCACTCCTGGCGGGAGTCGCGTGGATGAGCAGTTCTTC
CAITPGGSRVDEQFF
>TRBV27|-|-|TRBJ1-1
TGTGCCAGCAGTTTATCGATGGGGGGCAGGACTGAAGCTTTCTTT
CASSLSMGGRTEAFF
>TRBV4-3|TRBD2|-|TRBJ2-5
TGCGCCAGCAGCCAATCCGGACTAGCGGGAGAGACCCAGTACTTC
CASSQSGLAGETQYF
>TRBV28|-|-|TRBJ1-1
TGTGCCAGCAGTTTACCAACGAGGAGTCACACTGAAGCTTTCTTT
CASSLPTRSHTEAFF
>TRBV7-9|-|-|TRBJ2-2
TGTGCCAGCAGCCCACGGGCCCACACCGGGGAGCTGTTTTTT
CASSPRAHTGELFF